Listed here are 22 T cell receptor beta chains from one sample, sequenced in a study of shared clonotypes between healthy human individuals (dated by TCRdb to about 2020). The library was produced with the immunoSEQ multiplex PCR assay. In its TCRdb copy, this immuneACCESS table keeps in-frame sequences only and misses some clones. Where compared with another copy, unresolved V genes explain less than half of these, and the others have no known cause. The sample yields 550,000 to 800,000 clones; around 91% were counted once. About a third of the sample belongs to the ten largest clones. The sequencing input was memory CD8+ T cells from PBMCs. Taken with the paper, the label for cell subset or site translates to: CD45RO+ cells pooled with CCR7-negative TemRA cells. These receptors all come from a young man in good health. Some clones in this sample may be carry-over from other donors' samples.

Regarding this clone: In the same sample, other DNA sequences code for this CDR3. This chain joins TRBV7-3 and TRBJ2-1, with 8 bases fitting TRBD2. The CDR3 runs to 14 residues. The J segment lost 2 bases and the V segment lost 5 bases, leaving 2 bases of the junction unmatched. CDR1 SGHTA and CDR2 FQGTGA come from the germline V gene. The CDR3 bases are TGTGCCAGCAGCCCCGGGGGGGCCTACAATGAGCAGTTCTTC. It encodes CASSPGGAYNEQFF. The complete variable domain, with remaining parts taken from reference TRBV7-3 and TRBJ2-1, reads GAGVSQTPSNKVTEKGKYVELRCDPISGHTALYWYRQSLGQGPEFLIYFQGTGAADDSGLPNDRFFAVRPEGSVSTLKIQRTERGDSAVYLCASSPGGAYNEQFFGPGTRLTVL.

The CDR3 reads CASSLYGLNTEAFF. In DNA form, the CDR3 reads TGTGCCAGCAGTTTATACGGTTTGAACACTGAAGCTTTCTTT. The gene calls are TRBV28 and TRBJ1-1; D unresolved. Germline values: CDR1 MDHEN, CDR2 SYDVKM. V lost 1 base, J lost 0 bases, and 6 bases lay in between. There are 14 residues in the CDR3.

This chain joins TRBV4-1 and TRBJ2-7; 7 bases are a match to TRBD2. CDR3 length equals 14 residues. Looked up from germline, CDR1 is MGHRA and CDR2 is YSYEKL. Germline trimming cut 4 bases from V and 6 bases from J; bases unmatched to any gene: 9. The CDR3 loop is CASSLRLATGEQYF. The CDR3 nucleotides read TGCGCCAGCAGCCTTAGACTAGCCACAGGCGAGCAGTACTTC.

V gene TRBV7-2 combines with J gene TRBJ2-2; D remains unclear. Deletions cut 5 bases from V and 0 bases from J, with 10 bases between. Germline assignment: CDR1 SGHTA and CDR2 FQGNSA. There are 15 residues in the CDR3. This CDR3 is CASSPDNTNTGELFF. The CDR3 nucleotides read TGTGCCAGCAGCCCAGACAACACGAACACCGGGGAGCTGTTTTTT. Full variable domain (missing parts from reference TRBV7-2 and TRBJ2-2): GAGVSQSPSNKVTEKGKDVELRCDPISGHTALYWYRQSLGQGLEFLIYFQGNSAPDKSGLPSDRFSAERTGGSVSTLTIQRTQQEDSAVYLCASSPDNTNTGELFFGEGSRLTVL.

The chain links TRBV5-6 to TRBJ2-7; D could derive from TRBD1 or TRBD2 (6 bases each). V was pared by 3 bases and J by 4 bases, with 11 bases between. Looked up from germline, CDR1 is SGHDT and CDR2 is YYEEEE. CDR3 length equals 13 residues. Here the CDR3 DNA reads TGTGCCAGCAGCTGGGGGGCGCGATACGAGCAGTACTTC. Its protein product is CASSWGARYEQYF.

V is TRBV6-4 and J is TRBJ1-6; D is uncertain. Germline CDR1 and CDR2: MRHNA and SNTAGT. This CDR3 is 15 amino acids long. V shed 2 bases and J shed 3 bases, with 8 bases lying between them. The CDR3 nucleotides read TGTGCCAGCAGTGACCGGCTCTACTATAATTCACCCCTCCACTTT. Protein product: CASSDRLYYNSPLHF.

The gene calls are TRBV10-2 and TRBJ2-1, with 9 nucleotides matching TRBD2. J gave up 9 bases and V 0 bases, and 9 bases lay outside the gene matches. The CDR3 runs to 16 residues. The V gene's germline CDR1 is WSHSY and CDR2 SAAADI. The CDR3 bases are TGCGCCAGCAGTGAGTCGACGGTAGCGGGAGTAGTTGAGCAGTTCTTC. Translated, it gives CASSESTVAGVVEQFF.

The CDR3 DNA is TGTGCCAGCAGCTTAGTCGGACAGGGGGGCTACGAGCAGTACTTC. Translation: CASSLVGQGGYEQYF. The J gene is TRBJ2-7, the V gene TRBV7-9; TRBD1 matches 10 bases. The length of the CDR3 is 15 residues. The ends lost 1 base at V and 3 bases at J; junction bases unmatched: 3. The germline CDR1 and CDR2 sequences are SEHNR and FQNEAQ (reference sequence). The full variable domain, completed using reference TRBV7-9 and TRBJ2-7, is DTGVSQNPRHKITKRGQNVTFRCDPISEHNRLYWYRQTLGQGPEFLTYFQNEAQLEKSRLLSDRFSAERPKGSFSTLEIQRTEQGDSAMYLCASSLVGQGGYEQYFGPGTRLTVT.

This clone has only one observation. The chain is built from TRBV29-1 and TRBJ2-1, with 9 positions matching TRBD2. CDR1 and CDR2 (germline): SQVTM, ANQGSEA. The ends lost 5 bases at V and 7 bases at J; junction bases unmatched: 15. This CDR3 is built from 16 residues. The CDR3 nucleotides are TGCAGCGTTCCTCGGACTAGCGCCTATCGGTCGAATGAGCAGTTCTTC. It is translated as CSVPRTSAYRSNEQFF.

This chain links TRBV5-1 with TRBJ1-1, with TRBD1 identical over 7 bases. The germline V gene encodes CDR1 SGHRS and CDR2 YFSETQ. The CDR3 loop spans 19 amino acids. Germline trimming cut 0 bases from V and 4 bases from J; bases unmatched to any gene: 18. The CDR3 spells CASSLGLRRSGGGGTEAFF. The CDR3 DNA sequence: TGCGCCAGCAGCTTGGGTCTGAGACGTTCAGGGGGAGGAGGCACTGAAGCTTTCTTT.

The gene calls are TRBV7-9 and TRBJ2-5; 7 bases match TRBD1. The CDR3 loop spans 14 amino acids. The ends lost 3 bases at V and 1 base at J; junction bases unmatched: 2. Germline CDR1 and CDR2: SEHNR and FQNEAQ (reference sequence). CDR3 in amino acids: CASSLTGSQETQYF. The DNA for the CDR3 is TGTGCCAGCAGCTTGACAGGGAGCCAAGAGACCCAGTACTTC.

The genes are TRBV27 and TRBJ2-1; the match to TRBD1 covers 9 bases. CDR1 is MNHEY, CDR2 SMNVEV, per germline (reference sequence). This CDR3 has 16 amino acids. V shed 5 bases and J 0 bases; nucleotides not matched to a gene: 5. The CDR3: CASSPRTGVSYNEQFF. In DNA, the CDR3 is TGTGCCAGCAGTCCGCGGACAGGGGTCTCCTACAATGAGCAGTTCTTC.

The rearrangement links TRBV4-1 to TRBJ2-1; 11 bases line up with TRBD2. The ends lost 5 bases at V and 3 bases at J; junction bases unmatched: 9. Germline V gene data show CDR1 as MGHRA and CDR2 as YSYEKL. The CDR3 is 17 amino acids. DNA for the CDR3: TGCGCCAGCAGCTCCCGGACTAGCGGGCAACTCTACAATGAGCAGTTCTTC. Amino acid sequence: CASSSRTSGQLYNEQFF.

The chain combines TRBV7-8 with TRBJ2-7; D could derive from TRBD1 or TRBD2 (5 bases each). V lost 5 bases, J lost 7 bases, and 18 bases lay in between. This CDR3 has 14 residues. Germline V gene sequence: CDR1 SGHVS, CDR2 FQNEAQ. CDR3 DNA: TGTGCCAGCAGCCTTTCCTGGGGGTCCGGAGAGCAGTACTTC. Translated, it gives CASSLSWGSGEQYF.

There are many counts of this clone. The gene calls are TRBV19 and TRBJ1-2; no clear D gene. Between the trimmed V and J ends, which lost 5 bases and 1 base, there was a span of 8 bases. The length of the CDR3 is 13 residues. Looked up from germline, CDR1 is LNHDA and CDR2 is SQIVND (reference sequence). Here the CDR3 reads CASSPWSNYGYTF. The CDR3 DNA is TGTGCCAGTAGTCCATGGAGTAACTATGGCTACACCTTC.

This rearrangement joins TRBV7-3 to TRBJ2-3; 9 bases match TRBD1. The CDR3 extends over 18 amino acids. The trim removed 0 bases at V and 4 bases at J, leaving 11 bases unmatched. Germline CDR1 reads SGHTA; CDR2 reads FQGTGA. The CDR3 DNA reads as TGTGCCAGCAGCTTAACCGGCTACCGGGACAGGGAGGCAGATACGCAGTATTTT. Translation: CASSLTGYRDREADTQYF.

This rearrangement joins TRBV19 to TRBJ1-5; TRBD1 matches 8 bases. CDR1 is LNHDA, CDR2 SQIVND, per germline (reference sequence). V lost 3 bases to trimming and J lost 6 bases; unmatched junction nucleotides: 7. This CDR3 region has 15 residues. This chain's CDR3 is CASSIVRGHRQPQHF. CDR3 sequence (DNA): TGTGCCAGTAGTATCGTCAGGGGGCACCGTCAGCCCCAGCATTTT.

CDR3 residues: CASSPRRRSSYNEQFF. The DNA of the CDR3 is TGTGCCAGCAGCCCCCGCAGGCGGTCCTCCTACAATGAGCAGTTCTTC. The chain carries TRBV11-2 and TRBJ2-1; no clear D. The CDR3 totals 16 residues. The ends were cut back, 5 bases at V and 0 bases at J, with 14 bases in the middle. Germline V gene lookup returns CDR1 SGHAT and CDR2 FQNNGV.

This clone was found once. One base away lies a much larger clone, so this may be a sequencing read error. V and J are TRBV27 and TRBJ2-7, with 9 bases identical to TRBD2. Germline CDR1 reads MNHEY; CDR2 reads SMNVEV (reference sequence). This CDR3 is built from 13 residues. This chain's CDR3 is CVRPSGRSYEQYF. Here the CDR3 DNA reads TGTGTCCGCCCCAGCGGGAGGTCCTACGAGCAGTACTTC.

This clone was counted between two and nine times. Other nucleotide sequences in the sample specify the same CDR3. The genes are TRBV27 and TRBJ2-7, with 9 positions matching TRBD1. From germline, CDR1 is MNHEY and CDR2 SMNVEV (reference sequence). This CDR3 spans 14 amino acids. After removal of 3 bases from V and 3 bases from J, the junction contained 3 bases not matched to a gene. This CDR3 reads CASSFVGQGYEQYF. The CDR3 region has the DNA TGTGCCAGCAGTTTTGTGGGACAGGGCTACGAGCAGTACTTC.

This chain connects TRBV27 to TRBJ2-7; 9 bases are shared with TRBD1. CDR1 and CDR2 (germline): MNHEY, SMNVEV (reference sequence). This CDR3 contains 14 residues. The V gene end was trimmed by 1 base and the J gene end by 5 bases; junction bases not matched to a gene: 3. CDR3 protein: CASSLLGQGHEQYF. In nucleotides, the CDR3 is TGTGCCAGCAGTTTATTGGGACAGGGACACGAGCAGTACTTC.

The rearrangement joins TRBV20-1 to TRBJ2-1; D remains ambiguous. Trimming stripped 7 bases from V and 9 bases from J, with 13 bases between. Germline V gene sequence: CDR1 DFQATT, CDR2 SNEGSKA (reference sequence). The CDR3 sequence is 11 residues long. The CDR3 DNA reads as TGCAGTGTTCTCGATATGACTGAGCAGTTCTTC. Translated: CSVLDMTEQFF.